One and the same sample provided the 14 T cell receptor beta chains below, sequenced in a study of spatial heterogeneity in lung cancer. TCRdb used MiXCR to reprocess the 5' RACE reads, holding one entry per CDR3 protein. The table shows tens of thousands of distinct CDR3 sequences, with about 4.5% occurring only once. Time point reported: sample taken at primary tumor resection. Sequencing of whole RNA from tumor, nontumor lung or frozen PBMC involved no sorting. This sample comprised PBMCs, obtained at surgery. These receptors were obtained from a male donor with early-stage non-small cell lung cancer.

Here the CDR3 DNA reads TGTGCCAGCAGCCGACAGGGGGCGCGGTGGCAAGAGACCCAGTACTTC. It codes for CASSRQGARWQETQYF. This sequence joins TRBV4-2 and TRBJ2-5; 10 nucleotides align to TRBD1. Germline values: CDR1 LGHNA, CDR2 YNFKEQ. CDR3 length: 16 amino acids. Germline trimming cut 4 bases from V and 2 bases from J; bases unmatched to any gene: 7.

This clonotype was observed many times. The genes are TRBV20-1 and TRBJ1-3; TRBD1 might be the D (6 bases). V gave up 3 bases and J gave up 2 bases, with 11 bases separating them. Germline CDR1 DFQATT, CDR2 SNEGSKA (reference sequence). This CDR3 has 14 residues. The CDR3 DNA sequence: TGCAGTGCTAGGCCCACAGGGACTGGAAACACCATATATTTT. Amino acid sequence: CSARPTGTGNTIYF.

In this sample, this clonotype turned up many times. The V and J genes are TRBV20-1 and TRBJ2-3, with 9 bases that match TRBD2. V gave up 6 bases and J gave up 2 bases; unmatched junction bases: 3. CDR3 length: 13 residues. The germline CDR1 and CDR2 sequences are DFQATT and SNEGSKA (reference sequence). The CDR3 here is CSAASGNTDTQYF. CDR3 bases: TGCAGTGCCGCTAGCGGGAACACAGATACGCAGTATTTT.

This clonotype was picked up many times. V is TRBV20-1 and J is TRBJ2-3; 12 bases map to TRBD2. The germline V gene has CDR1 DFQATT and CDR2 SNEGSKA (reference sequence). The CDR3 length is 14 residues. The V and J ends lost 4 bases and 3 bases, in that order; junction bases with no gene match: 2. CDR3 region: CSAMTSGRTDTQYF. Written as DNA, the CDR3 is TGCAGTGCTATGACTAGCGGGAGAACAGATACGCAGTATTTT.

The rearrangement joins TRBV10-3 to TRBJ2-7; the D is unclear. This CDR3 region has 13 residues. Germline CDR1 is ENHRY and CDR2 is SYGVKD. V lost 3 bases to trimming and J lost 5 bases, with 11 bases between them. CDR3 nucleotide sequence: TGTGCCATCAGTGACCCTTCCATCCACGAGCAGTACTTC. Protein: CAISDPSIHEQYF.

This clonotype was seen at least ten times. The gene calls are TRBV3-1 and TRBJ2-1; D is unresolved. The CDR3 is made up of 13 amino acids. Germline assignment: CDR1 LGHDT and CDR2 YNNKEL (reference sequence). V was cut by 4 bases and J by 0 bases, with 4 bases left in between. CDR3 bases: TGTGCCAGCAGCCCACACTCCTACAATGAGCAGTTCTTC. It is translated as CASSPHSYNEQFF.

The sample holds many counts of this clonotype. The chain couples TRBV24-1 to TRBJ2-2, with 8 bases matching TRBD2. CDR3 length equals 14 residues. V shed 5 bases and J 6 bases; nucleotides not matched to a gene: 4. Germline CDR1 is KGHDR and CDR2 is SFDVKD. The CDR3 spells CATSGTGGAGELFF. The CDR3, as DNA: TGTGCCACCAGTGGGACGGGAGGGGCCGGGGAGCTGTTTTTT.

This clonotype was found many times. Here the CDR3 DNA reads TGCGCCAGCAGCTTGGCCGGAGGGGAAGGCTATGGCTACACCTTC. It codes for CASSLAGGEGYGYTF. The rearrangement uses TRBV5-1 and TRBJ1-2, with D possibly matching TRBD1 (5 bases). V dropped 0 bases and J dropped 4 bases, with 13 bases sitting between them. The CDR3 extends over 15 amino acids. CDR1 is SGHRS and CDR2 is YFSETQ in the germline V gene.

Many counts were recorded for this clonotype. V is TRBV7-6 and J is TRBJ2-5; 8 positions agree with TRBD1. Germline CDR1 SGHVS, CDR2 FNYEAQ. Germline trimming cut 5 bases from V and 1 base from J; bases unmatched to any gene: 6. This CDR3 has 15 amino acids. The CDR3 spells CASSMGTGFQETQYF. CDR3 in DNA: TGTGCCAGCAGCATGGGGACAGGTTTCCAAGAGACCCAGTACTTC.

This clonotype was counted a few times. This chain connects TRBV30 to TRBJ1-6; no reliable D call. Trimming shortened V by 0 bases and J by 1 base, and 4 bases separated the two germline ends. Germline V gene data show CDR1 as GTSNPN and CDR2 as SVGIG (reference sequence). The CDR3 consists of 14 residues. The CDR3 region is CAWSVESYNSPLHF. CDR3 DNA: TGTGCCTGGAGTGTTGAGTCCTATAATTCACCCCTCCACTTT.

This clonotype was seen repeatedly, ten times or more. This sequence joins TRBV5-5 and TRBJ1-1; tentatively, D is TRBD1 (5 bases). The CDR3 covers 17 residues. Germline CDR1 reads SGHKS; CDR2 reads YYEKEE (reference sequence). Trimming removed 2 bases from V and 2 bases from J, with 19 bases in between. CDR3 sequence: CASSFSAGRAANTEAFF. In DNA form, the CDR3 reads TGTGCCAGCAGCTTTTCGGCAGGGCGGGCGGCTAACACTGAAGCTTTCTTT.

This clonotype was counted many times. This rearrangement joins TRBV7-2 to TRBJ2-7, with 11 positions matching TRBD2. This CDR3 spans 18 amino acids. The V gene end was trimmed by 8 bases and the J gene end by 0 bases; junction bases not matched to a gene: 15. CDR1 is SGHTA, CDR2 FQGNSA, per germline. The CDR3 protein is CASSRTAIAGGSSYEQYF. Written as DNA, the CDR3 is TGTGCCAGCTCCCGAACGGCGATAGCGGGAGGGAGCTCCTACGAGCAGTACTTC.

The table lists this clonotype with many counts. The rearrangement links TRBV27 to TRBJ1-5; TRBD1 is a possible D gene (6 bases). Trimming cost V 5 bases and J 9 bases, with 17 bases left between them. The CDR3 is made up of 14 amino acids. Germline CDR1 reads MNHEY; CDR2 reads SMNVEV (reference sequence). The CDR3 DNA is TGTGCCAGCAGTAGGGCAGGGGCCATTTGGCCCCAGCATTTT. Its protein product is CASSRAGAIWPQHF.

There are many counts of this clonotype. The DNA of the CDR3 is TGCAGCGTGCGGTCTGTGGTCCGGGGGGAGACCCAGTACTTC. This translates into CSVRSVVRGETQYF. The chain employs TRBV29-1 and TRBJ2-5, with TRBD2 as a possible D gene (6 bases). The V and J ends lost 6 bases and 5 bases respectively, with 19 bases between them. Germline V lookup: CDR1 SQVTM, CDR2 ANQGSEA. The CDR3 is 14 amino acids.